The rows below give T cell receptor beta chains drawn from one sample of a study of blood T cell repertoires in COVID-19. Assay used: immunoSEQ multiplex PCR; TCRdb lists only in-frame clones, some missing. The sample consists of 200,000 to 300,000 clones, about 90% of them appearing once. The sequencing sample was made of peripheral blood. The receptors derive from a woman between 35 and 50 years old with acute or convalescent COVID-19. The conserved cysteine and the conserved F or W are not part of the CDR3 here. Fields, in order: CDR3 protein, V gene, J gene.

CDR3aa: ASRIRGGYGYT
v_gene: TRBV5-1
j_gene: TRBJ1-2

CDR3aa: ASSRDLGHKGAEAF
v_gene: TRBV5-5
j_gene: TRBJ1-1

CDR3aa: ASSYSTGKVPAF
v_gene: TRBV6-5
j_gene: TRBJ1-1

CDR3aa: ASSYSRPQGSPLH
v_gene: TRBV6-6
j_gene: TRBJ1-6

CDR3aa: ASSLKVTDLDGYT
v_gene: TRBV7-9
j_gene: TRBJ1-2

CDR3aa: AIRGVNGGSYNSPLH
v_gene: TRBV10-3
j_gene: TRBJ1-6

CDR3aa: SAREGETEAF
v_gene: TRBV29-1
j_gene: TRBJ1-1

CDR3aa: ASSFWGTGLMNTEAF
v_gene: TRBV27
j_gene: TRBJ1-1

CDR3aa: ASSEASGGGTDTQY
v_gene: TRBV6-4
j_gene: TRBJ2-3

CDR3aa: ASSPDRGLSYGYT
v_gene: TRBV19
j_gene: TRBJ1-2

CDR3aa: ASSRQSYNSPLH
v_gene: TRBV6-2/TRBV6-3
j_gene: TRBJ1-6

CDR3aa: ASSEGAGGRTGELF
v_gene: TRBV10-2
j_gene: TRBJ2-2

CDR3aa: ASSQTGLALDTQY
v_gene: TRBV3-1/TRBV3-2
j_gene: TRBJ2-3

CDR3aa: ASSDPGQSTGELF
v_gene: TRBV5-1
j_gene: TRBJ2-2

CDR3aa: ASSQQGGDYNEQF
v_gene: TRBV4-2
j_gene: TRBJ2-1

CDR3aa: ASGLTGPKNIQY
v_gene: TRBV28
j_gene: TRBJ2-4

CDR3aa: AIQGADYGYT
v_gene: TRBV10-3
j_gene: TRBJ1-2

CDR3aa: AWSLAGVNEQF
v_gene: TRBV30
j_gene: TRBJ2-1

CDR3aa: ASSPGTGYGDEQF
v_gene: TRBV7-9
j_gene: TRBJ2-1

CDR3aa: ASSPHLTGSGANVLT
v_gene: TRBV27
j_gene: TRBJ2-6

CDR3aa: ASSLGTGGYNEQF
v_gene: TRBV27
j_gene: TRBJ2-1

CDR3aa: ASSEGTGGMAGELF
v_gene: TRBV6-1
j_gene: TRBJ2-2

CDR3aa: ASSLVAGTEAF
v_gene: TRBV5-6
j_gene: TRBJ1-1

CDR3aa: ASSLATGGFTEAF
v_gene: TRBV11-2
j_gene: TRBJ1-1

CDR3aa: AWSNRDRGGGLQETQY
v_gene: TRBV30
j_gene: TRBJ2-5

CDR3aa: ASTDPGTGGGETQY
v_gene: TRBV3-1/TRBV3-2
j_gene: TRBJ2-5

CDR3aa: ASSYYRGANYGYT
v_gene: TRBV6-5
j_gene: TRBJ1-2

CDR3aa: ASSPRYGSTDTQY
v_gene: TRBV6-5
j_gene: TRBJ2-3

CDR3aa: ASDTQGGFNQPQH
v_gene: TRBV12-5
j_gene: TRBJ1-5

CDR3aa: ASSQDWVRSSGGTQETQY
v_gene: TRBV4-2
j_gene: TRBJ2-5

CDR3aa: SVRQGANEKLF
v_gene: TRBV29-1
j_gene: TRBJ1-4

CDR3aa: ASSLGTPNQPQH
v_gene: TRBV11-2
j_gene: TRBJ1-5

CDR3aa: ASSTQGSNSPLH
v_gene: TRBV5-1
j_gene: TRBJ1-6

CDR3aa: ASSEWTSGSTDTQY
v_gene: TRBV5-1
j_gene: TRBJ2-3

CDR3aa: ASSPRVAGTHNEQF
v_gene: TRBV10-1
j_gene: TRBJ2-1

CDR3aa: ASSLGDYLGETQY
v_gene: TRBV5-1
j_gene: TRBJ2-5

CDR3aa: ASSLRGTQPQH
v_gene: TRBV28
j_gene: TRBJ1-5

CDR3aa: ASSRDSRTDTQY
v_gene: TRBV10-2
j_gene: TRBJ2-3

CDR3aa: ASSEAQVSNQPQH
v_gene: TRBV2
j_gene: TRBJ1-5

CDR3aa: ASSPRGYADTQY
v_gene: TRBV18
j_gene: TRBJ2-3

CDR3aa: ASSAQPGRGDTQY
v_gene: TRBV6-4
j_gene: TRBJ2-3

CDR3aa: AWRRHPNTEAF
v_gene: TRBV30
j_gene: TRBJ1-1

CDR3aa: ASSSTGILAGEFYNTDTQY
v_gene: TRBV7-3
j_gene: TRBJ2-3

CDR3aa: ASSQDSSPLLGSGNTIY
v_gene: TRBV4-2
j_gene: TRBJ1-3